One sample yielded the 12 T cell receptor beta chains listed below, sequenced in a study of CD8+ T cells in alopecia areata (dated by TCRdb to between 2018 and 2020). The protocol used for the library was the immunoSEQ multiplex PCR assay. RNA was extracted from all samples and reverse transcribed into cDNA, which served as template for TCR sequencing. TCRdb's version of the immuneACCESS table is confined to in-frame rearrangements and falls short of the full clone set. An unresolved V gene accounts for under half of the shortfall where checked; the remainder is of unknown origin. This sample comprises 120,000 to 150,000 clones, about 87% of them detected only once. Roughly 16% of the sample is in the top ten clones. The sample's time point, from its label and the paper: baseline before oral tofacitinib. The sequencing used CD8+ T cells sorted from blood, collected at week 0. The receptors come from a human donor with alopecia areata.

This chain joins TRBV7-9 and TRBJ1-1; 7 bases map to TRBD1. Germline V gene data show CDR1 as SEHNR and CDR2 as FQNEAQ (reference sequence). CDR3 length: 18 amino acids. V lost 1 base and J lost 2; bases outside the gene matches: 13. CDR3 loop: CASSLVGSRTGLNTEAFF. The CDR3 region has the DNA TGTGCCAGCAGCTTAGTAGGGAGCCGGACAGGACTAAACACTGAAGCTTTCTTT.

The chain uses TRBV7-9 and TRBJ2-7, with D unclear. Germline V lookup: CDR1 SEHNR, CDR2 FQNEAQ (reference sequence). This CDR3 has 12 amino acids. Trimming took off 4 bases at V and 4 bases at J, with 8 bases between the two ends. Here the CDR3 DNA reads TGTGCCAGCAGCTGGAAAATTTACGAGCAGTACTTC. Residues: CASSWKIYEQYF.

With regard to this clone: Mismatch with germline at one junction end may stem from a read error. The chain links TRBV27 to TRBJ1-1; unclear D gene. The CDR3 is 13 residues long. Per germline, CDR1 MNHEY and CDR2 SMNVEV (reference sequence). As DNA, the CDR3 is TGTGCCAGCAGCTACGAGCCAAACAATGAAGCTTTCTTT. Translated: CASSYEPNNEAFF.

V gene TRBV7-7 combines with J gene TRBJ1-1; D is ambiguous. The CDR3 spans 13 residues. CDR1 and CDR2 from the germline V gene are SSHAT and FNYEAQ (reference sequence). Trimming took 3 bases from V and 5 from J, leaving 10 bases between them. CDR3 DNA sequence: TGTGCCAGCAGCTTGGGCGCTCAGACTGAAGCTTTCTTT. Encoded protein: CASSLGAQTEAFF.

This clone was found once. CDR3 region: CASSRGRRQYF. CDR3 coding DNA: TGTGCCAGTAGTAGAGGACGCCGGCAGTACTTC. V and J are TRBV19 and TRBJ2-7; D is ambiguous. The CDR3 is 11 residues long. The germline V gene has CDR1 LNHDA and CDR2 SQIVND (reference sequence). Trimming cost V 4 bases and J 9 bases, with 10 bases left between them.

This clone was detected once. This chain joins TRBV9 and TRBJ1-2, with a weak D call TRBD1 (5 bases). Per the germline V gene, CDR1 is SGDLS and CDR2 is YYNGEE. The CDR3 is made up of 15 amino acids. V lost 0 bases, J lost 5 bases, and 14 bases lay in between. CDR3 sequence reads: CASSVAARGGYGYTF. The CDR3, as DNA: TGTGCCAGCAGCGTAGCCGCCCGGGGCGGGTATGGCTACACCTTC.

This clone showed up many times. The V and J genes are TRBV27 and TRBJ2-2; 7 bases line up with TRBD2. CDR3 length: 15 residues. V was clipped by 2 bases and J by 13 bases; unmatched bases: 13. Germline-derived CDR1 and CDR2 are MNHEY and SMNVEV (reference sequence). Here the CDR3 DNA reads TGTGCCAGCAGTTTAGTGTCGGGGAGGGCCGGTTCGCTGTTTTTT. This codes for CASSLVSGRAGSLFF.

The rearrangement links TRBV5-6 to TRBJ2-7; TRBD2 matches at 10 bases. This CDR3 region has 17 residues. Germline CDR1 reads SGHDT; CDR2 reads YYEEEE. After removal of 3 bases from V and 0 bases from J, the junction contained 9 bases not matched to a gene. CDR3 DNA sequence: TGTGCCAGCAGCTCCTTCTGGACTAGCGGTTCCTCCTACGAGCAGTACTTC. This gives the protein CASSSFWTSGSSYEQYF.

V and J are TRBV12-5 and TRBJ1-2; TRBD1 might be the D (6 bases). The germline V gene encodes CDR1 LGHNT and CDR2 FRNRAP. V was pared by 4 bases and J by 6 bases, with 18 bases between. The CDR3 is 15 residues long. The CDR3 DNA sequence: TGTGCTAGTGGTTCCGGAAGGGGGTTCCCGAATGGCTACACCTTC. Amino acid sequence: CASGSGRGFPNGYTF.

The DNA for the CDR3 is TGCGCCAGCAGCCCCTCTGCGGGGGGGCCCTACGAGCAGTACTTC. Translated, it gives CASSPSAGGPYEQYF. The chain couples TRBV5-1 to TRBJ2-5; TRBD2 agrees at 9 bases. The end of the DNA aligns better with TRBJ2-7, so the J call may be wrong. The CDR3 covers 15 residues. Germline CDR1 and CDR2: SGHRS and YFSETQ.

CDR3 sequence: CASSIQGEETQYF. The CDR3 DNA sequence: TGTGCCAGCAGTATACAGGGGGAAGAGACCCAGTACTTC. The V gene is TRBV6-5, the J gene TRBJ2-5, with 8 bases fitting TRBD1. Germline lookup yields CDR1 MNHEY and CDR2 SVGAGI. The CDR3 covers 13 residues. The V and J ends lost 5 bases and 3 bases, in that order; junction bases with no gene match: 2.

V is TRBV4-1 and J is TRBJ2-1; the match to TRBD1 covers 9 bases. Germline V lookup: CDR1 MGHRA, CDR2 YSYEKL. Germline trimming cut 2 bases from V and 6 bases from J; bases unmatched to any gene: 5. The CDR3 is 15 residues long. DNA of the CDR3: TGCGCCAGCAGCCAACTATACAGGGGGCTCAATGAGCAGTTCTTC. This encodes CASSQLYRGLNEQFF.